These 10 T cell receptor beta chains were all obtained from the same sample, sequenced in a study of radiotherapy plus CTLA-4 blockade in lung cancer. Here immunoSEQ multiplex PCR was the method, and the copy in TCRdb shows in-frame clones only, minus some. The profile shows 90,000 to 95,000 clones, roughly 80% of them singletons. Sequencing used peripheral blood, obtained from a patient treated with radiotherapy plus ipilimumab. All receptors come from a human donor with non-small cell lung cancer who had stable disease on radiotherapy plus ipilimumab.

The chain links TRBV6-6 to TRBJ2-3; D ambiguous. V was trimmed by 2 bases and J by 4 bases, leaving 7 bases between them. Germline V gene sequence: CDR1 MNHNY, CDR2 SVGAGI (reference sequence). The CDR3 sequence is 13 residues long. The CDR3, as DNA: TGTGCCAGCAGTTACCTCGTCCCAGATACGCAGTATTTT. This translates into CASSYLVPDTQYF.

A remark on this clone: An end of the junction differs from the germline gene, which may be a read error. This sequence joins TRBV27 and TRBJ1-3; 9 bases map to TRBD1. The CDR3 is 16 amino acids. Germline CDR1 MNHEY, CDR2 SMNVEV (reference sequence). In DNA, the CDR3 is TGTGCCAGCAGTTTATCCGGGACAGGGCCTGGGAACACCATATATTTT. This gives the protein CASSLSGTGPGNTIYF.

The V and J genes are TRBV30 and TRBJ2-2, with 9 bases lining up with TRBD2. Germline lookup yields CDR1 GTSNPN and CDR2 SVGIG (reference sequence). The CDR3 length is 16 residues. The trim removed 1 base at V and 5 bases at J, leaving 8 bases unmatched. The CDR3 DNA follows: TGTGCCTGGAGTGATCCGGGACTAGCCTTTACCGGGGAGCTGTTTTTT. As protein: CAWSDPGLAFTGELFF.

The chain uses TRBV7-9 and TRBJ1-1; 7 positions match TRBD1. Losses at the gene ends were 5 bases for V and 7 bases for J; bases not matched to a gene: 4. The CDR3 contains 12 residues. CDR1 is SEHNR and CDR2 is FQNEAQ in the germline V gene (reference sequence). The CDR3 DNA follows: TGTGCCAGCAGCCCTGACAGGGATGAAGCTTTCTTT. Amino acids: CASSPDRDEAFF.

This chain uses TRBV29-1 with TRBJ1-1; TRBD1 is a possible D gene (6 bases). V lost 4 bases to trimming and J lost 7 bases, with 10 bases between them. The CDR3 is 11 residues long. In germline, CDR1 is SQVTM, CDR2 ANQGSEA. CDR3 coding DNA: TGCAGCGTTGTACAGGGCATTGAAGCTTTCTTT. Translated, it gives CSVVQGIEAFF.

This chain uses TRBV4-1 with TRBJ1-3; TRBD1 is a possible D gene (5 bases). V was cut by 3 bases and J by 0 bases, with 9 bases left in between. The CDR3 is made up of 15 amino acids. Germline V CDR1 and CDR2: MGHRA, YSYEKL. The CDR3 loop reads CASSHAGGSGNTIYF. The CDR3 DNA is TGCGCCAGCAGCCACGCGGGGGGCTCTGGAAACACCATATATTTT.

CDR3 amino acids: CSAKLNEQFF. The CDR3 coding sequence is TGCAGTGCTAAGCTGAATGAGCAGTTCTTC. The gene calls are TRBV20-1 and TRBJ2-1, with D hard to call. This CDR3 spans 10 amino acids. CDR1 is DFQATT and CDR2 is SNEGSKA in the germline V gene (reference sequence). V lost 4 bases to trimming and J lost 7 bases, with 5 bases between them.

In nucleotides, the CDR3 is TGTGCCAGTAGTATTCAGGGGGAAATCGGGGAGCTGTTTTTT. Residues: CASSIQGEIGELFF. This chain connects TRBV19 to TRBJ2-2; 7 bases are a match to TRBD1. The CDR3 loop spans 14 amino acids. The germline V gene encodes CDR1 LNHDA and CDR2 SQIVND (reference sequence). V shed 3 bases and J 7 bases; nucleotides not matched to a gene: 5.

The rearrangement uses TRBV7-8 and TRBJ2-5; no firm D call. This CDR3 region has 12 residues. CDR1 and CDR2 (germline): SGHVS, FQNEAQ. Trimming took off 0 bases at V and 3 bases at J, with 2 bases between the two ends. DNA for the CDR3: TGTGCCAGCAGCTTAGCAAAAGAGACCCAGTACTTC. It specifies CASSLAKETQYF.

The chain recombines TRBV4-1 with TRBJ2-4; tentatively, D is TRBD1 or TRBD2 (5 bases each). Germline V gives CDR1 MGHRA, CDR2 YSYEKL. This CDR3 contains 17 residues. Trimming took off 3 bases at V and 4 bases at J, with 19 bases between the two ends. CDR3 in amino acids: CASSQRDAGAEKNIQYF. The CDR3, as DNA: TGCGCCAGCAGCCAGAGGGACGCGGGCGCAGAGAAAAACATTCAGTACTTC.